This TCR beta chain is drawn from a study of shared clonotypes between healthy human individuals. Study-wide background: Sampling drew on donors who were a couple of women and a few men aged 18 to 49.

At deep level, the assay was performed. Ten immunoSEQ deep assay plates served to sequence unsorted PBMC DNA. Clones were read by immunoSEQ multiplex PCR, and TCRdb kept only the in-frame ones, dropping some. The sample records about half a million clones, around 77% being singletons. The CDR3 is 13 amino acids. V was cut by 3 bases and J by 4 bases, with 10 bases left in between. The germline V gene encodes CDR1 MNHEY and CDR2 SMNVEV (reference sequence). The source is a woman aged 40 to 50 in good health. Some clones in this sample may be carry-over from other donors' samples. This chain joins TRBV27 and TRBJ2-7, with unresolved D. The material sequenced was PBMCs. The CDR3 here is CASSFRPKYEQYF. The CDR3 DNA reads as TGTGCCAGCAGTTTTAGGCCGAAATACGAGCAGTACTTC.